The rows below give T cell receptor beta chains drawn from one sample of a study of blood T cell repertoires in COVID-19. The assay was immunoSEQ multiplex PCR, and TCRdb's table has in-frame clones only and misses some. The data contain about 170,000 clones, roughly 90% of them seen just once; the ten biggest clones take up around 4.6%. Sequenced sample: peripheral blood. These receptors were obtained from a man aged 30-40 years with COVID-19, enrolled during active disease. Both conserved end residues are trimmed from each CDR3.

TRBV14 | ASSRGRGTEAF
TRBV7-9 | ASSGAGWGTEAF
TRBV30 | AWSPGLAGGPGEQY
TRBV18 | ASSPWDRDGYT
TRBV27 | ASSPPTAPGELF
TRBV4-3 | ASSQESWGGSEKLF
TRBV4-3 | ASSLTGMNTEAF
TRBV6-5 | ASYSPLNEKLF
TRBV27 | ASSSSGTVAYYGYT
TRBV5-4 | ASSLASGQRNYGYT
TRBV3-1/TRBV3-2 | ASSQDPGIEQF
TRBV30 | ACQTGRNTEAF
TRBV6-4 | ASRETGGSYEQY
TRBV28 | ASSSGTEDYGYT
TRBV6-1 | ASSERLGANYGYT
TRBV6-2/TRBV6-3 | ASSNARDTLGSAGANVLT
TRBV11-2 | ASSLNIGLAGPYNEQF
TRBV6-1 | ASREGSPNTEAF
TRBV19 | ASRSAGTAPEKLF
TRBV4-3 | ASSQDNRGSNEQF
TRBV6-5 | ASIRLGSGSYEQY
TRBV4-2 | ASSRDPRSVTNEKLF